One sample yielded the 27 T cell receptor beta chains listed below, sequenced in a study of CD8+CD57+ T cells in acquired aplastic anemia. The template used for profiling TCR beta VDJ and CDR3 was genomic DNA. TCRdb recomputed calls from the reads with MiXCR, one row per CDR3 protein. This table holds tens of thousands of distinct CDR3 sequences, approximately 63% found once. Patients chosen for sequencing had shown CD8+CD57+ cell expansion by flow cytometry. Sequenced sample: sorted CD4+, CD8+, or CD8+CD57+ T cells (not recorded which) from PBMCs. These TCRs come from a human donor with aplastic anemia.

This chain links TRBV10-3 with TRBJ1-6; no clear D. CDR1 is ENHRY and CDR2 is SYGVKD in the germline V gene. The CDR3 sequence is 12 residues long. Trimming stripped 6 bases from V and 7 bases from J, with 7 bases between. CDR3 region: CAIRGGNSPLHF. The CDR3 DNA follows: TGTGCCATCAGGGGTGGGAATTCACCCCTCCACTTT.

The gene calls are TRBV10-3 and TRBJ2-2; perhaps TRBD1 as D (5 bases). Trimming stripped 9 bases from V and 0 bases from J, with 17 bases between. Germline V lookup: CDR1 ENHRY, CDR2 SYGVKD. The length of the CDR3 is 16 residues. CDR3 sequence: CAILNQGCANTGELFF. The CDR3 region has the DNA TGTGCCATTCTAAACCAGGGCTGTGCGAACACCGGGGAGCTGTTTTTT.

In its sample, this clonotype was seen a few times. This chain links TRBV15 with TRBJ1-1, with D uncertain. Trimming pared 5 bases from V and 2 bases from J, leaving 15 bases between. Germline V lookup: CDR1 LNHNV, CDR2 YYDKDF (reference sequence). The CDR3 totals 15 residues. CDR3 in DNA: TGTGCCACCAGCCTTCGGCCCAAGGGAAACACTGAAGCTTTCTTT. Encoded protein: CATSLRPKGNTEAFF.

Here the CDR3 DNA reads TGTGCCAGCAGGGAGGGGATGGAAGAGACCCAGTACTTC. It specifies CASREGMEETQYF. The chain uses TRBV2 and TRBJ2-5, with a weak D call TRBD2 (6 bases). Trimming left V 6 bases short and J 3 bases short, with 11 bases between. The CDR3 has 13 residues. Germline assignment: CDR1 SNHLY and CDR2 FYNNEI.

The chain recombines TRBV6-1 with TRBJ2-7; D not certain. The length of the CDR3 is 11 residues. Germline CDR1 reads MNHNS; CDR2 reads SASEGT. The CDR3, as DNA: TGTGCGATAAAGCGCTCCTACGAGCAGTACTTC. Translation gives CAIKRSYEQYF.

This clonotype was detected ten times or more. The chain carries TRBV11-2 and TRBJ2-3, with 8 bases identical to TRBD1. This CDR3 region has 18 residues. V was clipped by 4 bases and J by 2 bases; unmatched bases: 14. Per germline, CDR1 SGHAT and CDR2 FQNNGV. The CDR3 sequence: CASSSPWTVDRVTDTQYF. In DNA, the CDR3 is TGTGCCAGCAGCTCCCCCTGGACGGTGGACAGGGTCACAGATACGCAGTATTTT.

This sequence joins TRBV20-1 and TRBJ1-2; D is unclear. Germline V gene sequence: CDR1 DFQATT, CDR2 SNEGSKA (reference sequence). This CDR3 region has 10 residues. V gave up 6 bases and J gave up 8 bases, with 10 bases separating them. The CDR3 region has the DNA TGCAGTGCCGAAACTGGGGGCTACACCTTC. This translates into CSAETGGYTF.

This clonotype was observed a handful of times. The chain employs TRBV29-1 and TRBJ1-2; 8 bases are shared with TRBD1. Germline trimming cut 1 base from V and 8 bases from J; bases unmatched to any gene: 0. In germline, CDR1 is SQVTM, CDR2 ANQGSEA. The CDR3 is made up of 11 amino acids. The CDR3 nucleotides read TGCAGCGTTGAAGGGGACAGGGGCTACACCTTC. Translated: CSVEGDRGYTF.

In this sample, this clonotype turned up a few times. V gene TRBV20-1 combines with J gene TRBJ2-3, with 8 bases fitting TRBD2. The CDR3 runs 14 residues. J gave up 1 base and V 4 bases, and 4 bases lay outside the gene matches. CDR1 and CDR2 from the germline V gene are DFQATT and SNEGSKA (reference sequence). CDR3 in DNA: TGCAGTGCTACCCCAGCGGGGGGCACAGATACGCAGTATTTT. This translates into CSATPAGGTDTQYF.

The rearrangement joins TRBV20-1 to TRBJ1-5, with D possibly matching TRBD1 (5 bases). The CDR3 spans 12 residues. The germline V and J ends were trimmed by 5 bases and 13 bases, with 18 bases remaining between them. Germline CDR1 DFQATT, CDR2 SNEGSKA (reference sequence). CDR3 sequence reads: CSAFAEGGAQHF. Here the CDR3 DNA reads TGCAGTGCTTTCGCCGAGGGAGGGGCGCAGCATTTT.

This rearrangement joins TRBV7-2 to TRBJ2-1; unclear D gene. Germline V CDR1 and CDR2: SGHTA, FQGNSA. The CDR3 runs 13 residues. Trimming stripped 5 bases from V and 6 bases from J, with 11 bases between. CDR3 DNA: TGTGCCAGCAGCCGACCGGGCCCCAATGAGCAGTTCTTC. Amino acids: CASSRPGPNEQFF.

Concerning this clonotype: The conserved phenylalanine or tryptophan normally closing the CDR3 is absent here, so this likely arose from a read error. This chain connects TRBV11-1 to TRBJ2-3, with TRBD2 identical over 11 bases. Germline V gives CDR1 SGHAT, CDR2 FQDESV (reference sequence). Losses at the gene ends were 5 bases for V and 4 bases for J; bases not matched to a gene: 20. The CDR3 is made up of 20 amino acids. CDR3 loop: CASSLNLIGTSGRNADTQYL. CDR3 nucleotides: TGTGCCAGCAGCCTCAACCTAATCGGGACTAGCGGACGAAATGCAGATACGCAGTATCTT.

This clonotype was picked up many times. The rearrangement uses TRBV7-2 and TRBJ1-1, with D uncertain. Germline V gene lookup returns CDR1 SGHTA and CDR2 FQGNSA. V was shortened by 3 bases and J by 2 bases, with 4 bases between the two germline ends. The CDR3 sequence is 12 residues long. The CDR3 protein is CASSFQNTEAFF. In DNA, the CDR3 is TGTGCCAGCAGCTTCCAAAACACTGAAGCTTTCTTT.

This sequence joins TRBV9 and TRBJ2-7; D unresolved. V gave up 4 bases and J gave up 7 bases, with 18 bases separating them. From germline, CDR1 is SGDLS and CDR2 YYNGEE. This CDR3 has 14 amino acids. The CDR3 bases are TGTGCCAGCAGCCAAGAGGCCCGGACGGAGGAGCAGTACTTC. Protein product: CASSQEARTEEQYF.

This clonotype was recorded only once. The rearrangement uses TRBV24-1 and TRBJ2-7, with D possibly matching TRBD1 (6 bases). The end of the DNA fits TRBJ2-1 better, so the J call may be wrong. The CDR3 spans 14 residues. Germline values: CDR1 KGHDR, CDR2 SFDVKD. CDR3 nucleotide sequence: TGTGCCACCAGTGGACAGGATAGGCAGAATGAGCAGTTCTTC. It yields the protein CATSGQDRQNEQFF.

The rearrangement uses TRBV7-2 and TRBJ2-5; D tentatively reads TRBD1 or TRBD2 (5 bases each). V lost 5 bases and J lost 3, with 10 bases in between. Germline CDR1 and CDR2: SGHTA and FQGNSA. The CDR3 runs to 13 residues. In DNA, the CDR3 is TGTGCCAGCAGCAAGGGACCGGAAGAGACCCAGTACTTC. Translation: CASSKGPEETQYF.

V gene TRBV2 combines with J gene TRBJ2-5; D is ambiguous. The CDR3 covers 13 residues. Trimming removed 3 bases from V and 5 bases from J, with 10 bases in between. From germline, CDR1 is SNHLY and CDR2 FYNNEI. DNA for the CDR3: TGTGCCAGCAGTGAGGGCCCGTGGGAGACCCAGTACTTC. Protein sequence: CASSEGPWETQYF.

This chain uses TRBV24-1 with TRBJ1-2, with TRBD1 matching over 12 bases. Unmatched junction bases numbered 13, after V lost 4 bases and J lost 8 bases. The CDR3 contains 17 residues. Germline V CDR1 and CDR2: KGHDR, SFDVKD. The CDR3 DNA sequence: TGTGCCACCAGTGAAGCCCCGGGACAGGGGGCGAGGGGAGGCTACACCTTC. Encoded protein: CATSEAPGQGARGGYTF.

V and J are TRBV7-2 and TRBJ1-2, with 8 bases identical to TRBD1. V lost 5 bases, J lost 8 bases, and 13 bases stayed unmatched. There are 15 residues in the CDR3. The germline V gene encodes CDR1 SGHTA and CDR2 FQGNSA. The CDR3 loop reads CASSATQGVSSGYTF. CDR3 DNA: TGTGCCAGCAGCGCCACACAGGGGGTATCAAGCGGCTACACCTTC.

This clonotype was counted many times. The V and J genes are TRBV6-5 and TRBJ2-2, with a weak D call TRBD2 (6 bases). V was cut by 2 bases and J by 4 bases, with 14 bases left in between. Germline V gene data show CDR1 as MNHEY and CDR2 as SVGAGI. The length of the CDR3 is 16 residues. The CDR3 spells CASSYGQGGFTGELFF. CDR3 nucleotides: TGTGCCAGCAGTTACGGGCAGGGAGGATTCACCGGGGAGCTGTTTTTT.

The chain joins TRBV2 to TRBJ1-2; possible D gene TRBD1, 5 bases. V shed 4 bases and J shed 8 bases, with 11 bases lying between them. CDR3 length: 12 residues. The germline V gene encodes CDR1 SNHLY and CDR2 FYNNEI. CDR3 sequence reads: CASSGGGGGYTF. The CDR3 DNA sequence: TGTGCCAGCAGTGGTGGCGGGGGGGGCTACACCTTC.

This clonotype was seen more than once but under ten times. The chain combines TRBV11-3 with TRBJ1-2; 9 nucleotides align to TRBD1. This CDR3 has 15 residues. Germline values: CDR1 SGHNT, CDR2 YENEEA. The V gene end was trimmed by 5 bases and the J gene end by 7 bases; junction bases not matched to a gene: 11. In nucleotides, the CDR3 is TGTGCCAGCAGCCCTCCCACCGGGACAGGGTTTGGCTACACCTTC. It yields the protein CASSPPTGTGFGYTF.

The V gene is TRBV19, the J gene TRBJ1-6; D is possibly TRBD1 (6 bases). V lost 5 bases, J lost 5 bases, and 16 bases lay in between. Germline V CDR1 and CDR2: LNHDA, SQIVND (reference sequence). This CDR3 contains 16 residues. The CDR3 DNA is TGTGCCAGTAGTCTTCAGGGGACCGGCCATAATTCACCCCTCCACTTT. Amino acids: CASSLQGTGHNSPLHF.

This clonotype occurred many times. This chain joins TRBV19 and TRBJ1-5; D is uncertain. Germline V gives CDR1 LNHDA, CDR2 SQIVND (reference sequence). The CDR3 spans 16 residues. V lost 7 bases, J lost 3 bases, and 19 bases lay in between. The CDR3 sequence: CASTLTPGTPNQPQHF. DNA for the CDR3: TGTGCCAGTACCCTAACCCCCGGTACTCCCAATCAGCCCCAGCATTTT.

This clonotype appeared once. The gene calls are TRBV2 and TRBJ1-5; the D is unclear. There are 15 residues in the CDR3. V was cut by 1 base and J by 3 bases, with 10 bases left in between. Germline V lookup: CDR1 SNHLY, CDR2 FYNNEI. CDR3 nucleotides: TGTGCCAGCAGTGAAGGCACACCCACCAATCAGCCCCAGCATTTT. Its protein product is CASSEGTPTNQPQHF.

The rearrangement uses TRBV5-1 and TRBJ1-1; possibly TRBD1 for D (6 bases). The germline CDR1 and CDR2 sequences are SGHRS and YFSETQ. The CDR3 extends over 21 amino acids. Trimming took off 0 bases at V and 0 bases at J, with 27 bases between the two ends. The CDR3 sequence: CASSLGASRPPQGSLNTEAFF. Here the CDR3 DNA reads TGCGCCAGCAGCTTGGGTGCCAGTAGACCGCCCCAGGGGAGCCTGAACACTGAAGCTTTCTTT.

This clonotype appeared once. This chain connects TRBV25-1 to TRBJ2-7, with TRBD2 as a possible D gene (6 bases). The germline V gene has CDR1 MGHDK and CDR2 SYGVNS. CDR3 size: 15 residues. Deletions cut 6 bases from V and 1 base from J, with 16 bases between. This CDR3 is CASSLGGSRSYEQYF. CDR3 bases: TGTGCCAGCAGCCTCGGGGGTAGTAGATCCTACGAGCAGTACTTC.